This T cell receptor (beta chain) came from a study of blood T cell repertoires in COVID-19. Profiling relied on immunoSEQ multiplex PCR, and the TCRdb table lists in-frame clones only, not all of them. The table records around 300,000 clones, around nine tenths of them present only once. Germline V gene sequence: CDR1 LNHDA, CDR2 SQIVND (reference sequence). The CDR3 extends over 13 amino acids. The V end lost 4 bases, the J end lost 6 bases, and 10 bases lay between the germline ends. The rearrangement uses TRBV19 and TRBJ2-1, with D unclear. The receptor's source is a woman aged 40-49 years who had recovered from COVID-19. Sequenced sample: peripheral blood. DNA of the CDR3: TGTGCCAGTAGTACTCTAATATCCAATGAGCAGTTCTTC. Translating gives CASSTLISNEQFF.